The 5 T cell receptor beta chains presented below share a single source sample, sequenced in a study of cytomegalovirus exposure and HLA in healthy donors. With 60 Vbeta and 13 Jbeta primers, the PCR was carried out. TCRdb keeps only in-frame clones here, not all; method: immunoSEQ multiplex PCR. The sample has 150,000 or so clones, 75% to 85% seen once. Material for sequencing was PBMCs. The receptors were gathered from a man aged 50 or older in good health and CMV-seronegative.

In nucleotides, the CDR3 is TGTGCCAGCAGTTACTATAAGGGGACTAGCTTCTACGAGCAGTACTTC. Its translation is CASSYYKGTSFYEQYF. This chain uses TRBV6-5 with TRBJ2-7; 9 bases are shared with TRBD2. CDR3 size: 16 residues. The trim removed 1 base at V and 3 bases at J, leaving 7 bases unmatched. CDR1 and CDR2 (germline): MNHEY, SVGAGI.

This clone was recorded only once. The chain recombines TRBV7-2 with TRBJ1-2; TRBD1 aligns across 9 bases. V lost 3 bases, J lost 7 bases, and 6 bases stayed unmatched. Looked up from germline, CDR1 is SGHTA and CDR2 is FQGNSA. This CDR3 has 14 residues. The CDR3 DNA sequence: TGTGCCAGCAGCTTCGACAGGGGGGATGGTGGCTACACCTTC. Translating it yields CASSFDRGDGGYTF.

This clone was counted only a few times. The CDR3 is CASGPGRLLNQPQHF. CDR3 nucleotide sequence: TGTGCTAGTGGTCCCGGCCGACTGCTCAATCAGCCCCAGCATTTT. The chain joins TRBV12-5 to TRBJ1-5, with no clear D. V was pared by 5 bases and J by 3 bases, with 14 bases between. The CDR3 runs to 15 residues. CDR1 LGHNT and CDR2 FRNRAP come from the germline V gene.

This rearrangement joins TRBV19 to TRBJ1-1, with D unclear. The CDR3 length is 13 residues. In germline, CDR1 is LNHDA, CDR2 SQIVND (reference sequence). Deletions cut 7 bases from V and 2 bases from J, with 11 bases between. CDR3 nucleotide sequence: TGTGCCAGTACCCTATCGAGAAACACTGAAGCTTTCTTT. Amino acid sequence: CASTLSRNTEAFF.

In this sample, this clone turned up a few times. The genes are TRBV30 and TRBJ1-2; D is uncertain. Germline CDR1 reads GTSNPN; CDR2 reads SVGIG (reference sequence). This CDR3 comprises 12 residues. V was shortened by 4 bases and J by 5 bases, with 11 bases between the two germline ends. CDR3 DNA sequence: TGTGCCTGGACCAAAACGGTATATGGCTACACCTTC. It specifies CAWTKTVYGYTF.